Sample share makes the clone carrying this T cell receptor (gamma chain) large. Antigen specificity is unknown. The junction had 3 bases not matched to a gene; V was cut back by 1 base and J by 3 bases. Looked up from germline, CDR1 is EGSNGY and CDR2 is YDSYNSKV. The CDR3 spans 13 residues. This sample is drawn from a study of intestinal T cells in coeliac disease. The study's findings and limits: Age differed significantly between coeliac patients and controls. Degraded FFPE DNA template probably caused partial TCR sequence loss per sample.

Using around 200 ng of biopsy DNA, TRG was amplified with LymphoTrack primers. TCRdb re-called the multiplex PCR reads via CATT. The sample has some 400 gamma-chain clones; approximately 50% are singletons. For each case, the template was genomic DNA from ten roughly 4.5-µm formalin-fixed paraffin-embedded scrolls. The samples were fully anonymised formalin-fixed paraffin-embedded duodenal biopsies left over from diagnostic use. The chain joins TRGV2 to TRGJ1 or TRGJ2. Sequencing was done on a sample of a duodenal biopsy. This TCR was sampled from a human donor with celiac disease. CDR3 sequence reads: CATWDGCYYKKLF. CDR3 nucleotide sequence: TGTGCCACCTGGGACGGATGTTATTATAAGAAACTCTTT.